Sequencing of this TCR beta chain was carried out in a study of OX40 agonist ivuxolimab in advanced cancers. Study-level information: The dose-escalation group included hepatocellular carcinoma, melanoma, renal cell carcinoma and head and neck cancer.

TCRdb keeps only in-frame clones here, not all; method: immunoSEQ multiplex PCR. Found here are 94,000 or so clones, 80% to 90% of them singletons; the top ten hold around 1.1%. Trimming shortened V by 2 bases and J by 3 bases, and 7 bases separated the two germline ends. This CDR3 has 13 amino acids. Germline V lookup: CDR1 MDHEN, CDR2 SYDVKM. This clone was observed a few times. The chain links TRBV28 to TRBJ1-2; D not certain. The receptor comes from an adult with an advanced solid tumor such as melanoma, head and neck, liver or kidney cancer. Specimen: CD4+ or CD8+ T cells sorted from blood, collected in a trial of the OX40 agonist ivuxolimab. The chain's CDR3 is CASSLGRDYGYTF. Written as DNA, the CDR3 is TGTGCCAGCAGTTTAGGCAGAGACTATGGCTACACCTTC.